The 26 T cell receptor beta chains in this list originate from one sample, sequenced in a study of ipilimumab plus nivolumab after autologous stem cell transplantation. Assay used: immunoSEQ multiplex PCR; TCRdb lists only in-frame clones, some missing. The data hold 15,000 or so clones, with roughly four fifths observed a single time. The material was PBMCs, obtained in a trial of ipilimumab plus nivolumab as post-transplant consolidation. These TCRs come from a male donor with diffuse large B-cell lymphoma.

V and J are TRBV7-3 and TRBJ2-7; weak D call: TRBD2 (5 bases). This CDR3 is 15 amino acids long. V dropped 2 bases and J dropped 0 bases, with 11 bases sitting between them. Germline lookup yields CDR1 SGHTA and CDR2 FQGTGA. CDR3 DNA sequence: TGTGCCAGCAGCTTAGGGCCAGGAGGCTCCTACGAGCAGTACTTC. This codes for CASSLGPGGSYEQYF.

The chain joins TRBV28 to TRBJ1-6, with D possibly being TRBD1 (5 bases). Germline V gene lookup returns CDR1 MDHEN and CDR2 SYDVKM. This CDR3 has 15 residues. V was cut by 6 bases and J by 4 bases, with 13 bases left in between. CDR3 amino acids: CASSSSRGYNSPLHF. DNA of the CDR3: TGTGCCAGCAGCTCTAGTCGGGGGTATAATTCACCCCTCCACTTT.

The chain recombines TRBV4-2 with TRBJ1-1; a possible D gene is TRBD1 (6 bases). This CDR3 is built from 15 residues. V was pared by 4 bases and J by 3 bases, with 15 bases between. Germline-derived CDR1 and CDR2 are LGHNA and YNFKEQ. The CDR3 DNA reads TGTGCCAGCAGCCCTACGGACAGCGTTTACACTGAAGCTTTCTTT. Its translation: CASSPTDSVYTEAFF.

This rearrangement joins TRBV9 to TRBJ2-5, with D possibly called TRBD1 or TRBD2 (6 bases each). Trimming removed 2 bases at V and 2 bases at J, with 16 bases between. The CDR3 is 16 amino acids. Looked up from germline, CDR1 is SGDLS and CDR2 is YYNGEE. This chain's CDR3 is CASSVGGIGVQETQYF. CDR3 nucleotide sequence: TGTGCCAGCAGCGTGGGGGGCATCGGGGTACAAGAGACCCAGTACTTC.

This chain's CDR3 is CASSYTRTAYYGYTF. CDR3 bases: TGTGCCAGCAGTTACACACGGACAGCCTACTATGGCTACACCTTC. V usage is TRBV6-5 and J usage is TRBJ1-2; D possibly corresponds to TRBD1 (6 bases). The V and J ends lost 2 bases and 3 bases respectively, with 13 bases between them. The CDR3 covers 15 residues. The germline CDR1 and CDR2 sequences are MNHEY and SVGAGI.

This clone counts as medium-sized. The chain recombines TRBV10-3 with TRBJ2-2, with no clear D. V was trimmed by 10 bases and J by 3 bases, leaving 6 bases between them. CDR3 size: 11 residues. CDR1 ENHRY and CDR2 SYGVKD come from the germline V gene. CDR3 nucleotide sequence: TGTGCCACCGAGGACACCGGGGAGCTGTTTTTT. Translated: CATEDTGELFF.

The chain joins TRBV30 to TRBJ1-6; 11 bases fit TRBD1. This CDR3 is 15 amino acids long. V lost 0 bases, J lost 9 bases, and 4 bases stayed unmatched. Germline CDR1 is GTSNPN and CDR2 is SVGIG (reference sequence). This chain's CDR3 is CAWSVRDRGSSPLHF. CDR3 nucleotides: TGTGCCTGGAGTGTCAGGGACAGGGGGTCTTCACCCCTCCACTTT.

This clone was picked up one time. The chain carries TRBV7-8 and TRBJ2-3; 7 bases match TRBD2. Trimming at V came to 5 bases and at J to 2 bases, leaving 13 bases not matched to a gene. The CDR3 extends over 17 amino acids. CDR1 and CDR2 (germline): SGHVS, FQNEAQ. This CDR3 is CASSTTGAGVVTDTQYF. CDR3 coding DNA: TGTGCCAGCAGCACGACTGGGGCGGGGGTTGTCACAGATACGCAGTATTTT.

This clone was counted once. At one end, the junction sequence differs from germline, possibly due to a read error. The rearrangement uses TRBV11-2 and TRBJ2-5; possibly TRBD2 for D (5 bases). The length of the CDR3 is 11 residues. CDR1 and CDR2 (germline): SGHAT, FQNNGV. CDR3 residues: CASSREEIQYF. Here the CDR3 DNA reads TGTGCCAGCAGTCGGGAAGAGATCCAGTACTTC.

The chain has TRBV4-2 and TRBJ1-4; TRBD1 aligns across 7 bases. Germline V gene lookup returns CDR1 LGHNA and CDR2 YNFKEQ. The ends lost 3 bases at V and 8 bases at J; junction bases unmatched: 9. The CDR3 is made up of 15 amino acids. Here the CDR3 reads CASSQRQGFIEKLFF. In nucleotides, the CDR3 is TGTGCCAGCAGCCAGAGACAGGGTTTTATAGAAAAACTGTTTTTT.

This chain uses TRBV5-1 with TRBJ1-6, with unresolved D. The CDR3 extends over 14 amino acids. V gave up 2 bases and J gave up 8 bases, with 11 bases separating them. CDR1 and CDR2 from the germline V gene are SGHRS and YFSETQ. CDR3 sequence reads: CASSFGKLDSPLHF. The DNA for the CDR3 is TGCGCCAGCAGCTTTGGTAAACTAGATTCACCCCTCCACTTT. Based on the CDR3 plus reference TRBV5-1 and TRBJ1-6, the full variable domain is KAGVTQTPRYLIKTRGQQVTLSCSPISGHRSVSWYQQTPGQGLQFLFEYFSETQRNKGNFPGRFSGRQFSNSRSEMNVSTLELGDSALYLCASSFGKLDSPLHFGNGTRLTVT.

The chain couples TRBV7-2 to TRBJ2-1; tentatively, D is TRBD2 (5 bases). The CDR3 sequence is 14 residues long. Trimming removed 5 bases from V and 4 bases from J, with 12 bases in between. The germline V gene has CDR1 SGHTA and CDR2 FQGNSA. The chain's CDR3 is CASSPYWTYNEQFF. Here the CDR3 DNA reads TGTGCCAGCAGCCCTTATTGGACTTACAATGAGCAGTTCTTC.

The chain joins TRBV19 to TRBJ1-6, with D possibly TRBD1 on 5 matching bases. The V end lost 9 bases, the J end lost 3 bases, and 9 bases lay between the germline ends. There are 13 residues in the CDR3. Germline CDR1 is LNHDA and CDR2 is SQIVND (reference sequence). CDR3 residues: CASWDGYNSPLHF. In DNA, the CDR3 is TGTGCCAGCTGGGACGGCTATAATTCACCCCTCCACTTT. The complete variable domain, with remaining parts taken from reference TRBV19 and TRBJ1-6, reads DGGITQSPKYLFRKEGQNVTLSCEQNLNHDAMYWYRQDPGQGLRLIYYSQIVNDFQKGDIAEGYSVSREKKESFPLTVTSAQKNPTAFYLCASWDGYNSPLHFGNGTRLTVT.

This chain joins TRBV10-3 and TRBJ2-1; possible D gene TRBD2, 6 bases. The germline V and J ends were trimmed by 0 bases and 8 bases, with 11 bases remaining between them. This CDR3 region has 14 residues. Germline assignment: CDR1 ENHRY and CDR2 SYGVKD. As DNA, the CDR3 is TGTGCCATCAGTGAGTCGACGGGGGTTGATGAGCAGTTCTTC. It codes for CAISESTGVDEQFF.

J is TRBJ1-1 and V is TRBV28; the D is unclear. The CDR3 consists of 14 residues. CDR1 and CDR2 from the germline V gene are MDHEN and SYDVKM. V lost 2 bases and J lost 7, with 14 bases in between. The CDR3 loop reads CASSLVHGQFEAFF. For the CDR3, the DNA is TGTGCCAGCAGTTTAGTTCACGGGCAGTTTGAAGCTTTCTTT.

This clone was seen once. The genes are TRBV11-3 and TRBJ1-1, with a possible D match to TRBD1 (5 bases). The CDR3 totals 13 residues. The germline CDR1 and CDR2 sequences are SGHNT and YENEEA. V was cut by 2 bases and J by 4 bases, with 8 bases left in between. The CDR3 DNA follows: TGTGCCAGCAGCTTAAGGAGGGGCACTGAAGCTTTCTTT. It encodes CASSLRRGTEAFF.

The rearrangement uses TRBV18 and TRBJ2-2, with 10 positions matching TRBD1. The CDR3 loop spans 15 amino acids. Looked up from germline, CDR1 is KGHSH and CDR2 is LQKENI. Unmatched junction bases numbered 4, after V lost 3 bases and J lost 6 bases. CDR3 sequence reads: CASSPRTGGAGELFF. The CDR3 nucleotides read TGTGCCAGCTCACCGAGGACAGGGGGTGCCGGGGAGCTGTTTTTT. Using reference TRBV18 and TRBJ2-2 for the parts outside the CDR3, the full variable domain is NAGVMQNPRHLVRRRGQEARLRCSPMKGHSHVYWYRQLPEEGLKFMVYLQKENIIDESGMPKERFSAEFPKEGPSILRIQQVVRGDSAAYFCASSPRTGGAGELFFGEGSRLTVL.

This chain connects TRBV7-9 to TRBJ1-2, with 8 bases lining up with TRBD1. This CDR3 is 14 amino acids long. The J segment lost 5 bases and the V segment lost 4 bases, leaving 6 bases of the junction unmatched. Germline V CDR1 and CDR2: SEHNR, FQNEAQ (reference sequence). The DNA for the CDR3 is TGTGCCAGCAGCTCCTGGACAGGGACGTATGGCTACACCTTC. Its protein product is CASSSWTGTYGYTF.

The chain is built from TRBV30 and TRBJ1-1; D gene unclear. This CDR3 comprises 15 residues. Trimming left V 3 bases short and J 7 bases short, with 21 bases between. Germline-derived CDR1 and CDR2 are GTSNPN and SVGIG (reference sequence). This CDR3 reads CAWRLAAAGGREAFF. CDR3 nucleotides: TGTGCCTGGAGACTTGCGGCCGCCGGCGGTCGTGAAGCTTTCTTT. Combining the CDR3 with reference TRBV30 and TRBJ1-1 gives the whole variable domain SQTIHQWPATLVQPVGSPLSLECTVEGTSNPNLYWYRQAAGRGLQLLFYSVGIGQISSEVPQNLSASRPQDRQFILSSKKLLLSDSGFYLCAWRLAAAGGREAFFGQGTRLTVV.

The rearrangement uses TRBV11-3 and TRBJ1-6, with 9 bases that match TRBD1. This CDR3 is 14 amino acids long. The V gene end was trimmed by 5 bases and the J gene end by 6 bases; junction bases not matched to a gene: 2. The germline CDR1 and CDR2 sequences are SGHNT and YENEEA. DNA of the CDR3: TGTGCCAGCAGCGGGACAGGGTTTAATTCACCCCTCCACTTT. Its translation is CASSGTGFNSPLHF.

Only a few counts were recorded for this clone. The chain has TRBV2 and TRBJ1-6; tentative D call: TRBD1 (5 bases). The CDR3 length is 14 residues. The V and J ends lost 6 bases and 6 bases respectively, with 12 bases between them. The germline V gene encodes CDR1 SNHLY and CDR2 FYNNEI. In DNA form, the CDR3 reads TGTGCCAGCAGGGGGGGATGGGGTAATTCACCCCTCCACTTT. As protein: CASRGGWGNSPLHF.

The chain employs TRBV19 and TRBJ1-6; D unclear. The CDR3 sequence is 13 residues long. Germline CDR1 and CDR2: LNHDA and SQIVND (reference sequence). Trimming removed 7 bases from V and 4 bases from J, with 8 bases in between. In DNA, the CDR3 is TGTGCCAGTATAGAGCGGTATAATTCACCCCTCCACTTT. This encodes CASIERYNSPLHF. Drawing the rest from reference TRBV19 and TRBJ1-6, the complete variable domain is DGGITQSPKYLFRKEGQNVTLSCEQNLNHDAMYWYRQDPGQGLRLIYYSQIVNDFQKGDIAEGYSVSREKKESFPLTVTSAQKNPTAFYLCASIERYNSPLHFGNGTRLTVT.

This chain links TRBV7-2 with TRBJ2-2, with a possible D match to TRBD2 (5 bases). Trimming took off 5 bases at V and 6 bases at J, with 7 bases between the two ends. This CDR3 contains 12 residues. Germline V gene data show CDR1 as SGHTA and CDR2 as FQGNSA. In DNA form, the CDR3 reads TGTGCCAGCAGCCCGAGGGCCGGGGAGCTGTTTTTT. As protein: CASSPRAGELFF.

Only one count was recorded for this clone. The rearrangement uses TRBV7-9 and TRBJ2-5, with TRBD1 matching over 10 bases. V trimming: 3 bases; J trimming: 5 bases; junction bases outside the gene matches: 3. The CDR3 sequence is 14 residues long. The germline CDR1 and CDR2 sequences are SEHNR and FQNEAQ (reference sequence). Written as DNA, the CDR3 is TGTGCCAGCAGCTTTCGACAGGGGGCTGAGACCCAGTACTTC. Protein product: CASSFRQGAETQYF.

The rearrangement uses TRBV21-1 and TRBJ1-4. TRBV21-1 is recorded as a pseudogene. The length of the CDR3 is 13 residues. The CDR3 DNA follows: TGTGCCAGCAGCAAAGCGACGAAAAAGTTACTGTTTTTT. It encodes CASSKATKKLLFF.

The chain links TRBV11-2 to TRBJ2-7; tentative D call: TRBD2 (6 bases). The CDR3 is made up of 14 amino acids. Trimming shortened V by 3 bases and J by 2 bases, and 11 bases separated the two germline ends. Germline V gene lookup returns CDR1 SGHAT and CDR2 FQNNGV. CDR3 sequence reads: CASSFGGNPYEQYF. DNA of the CDR3: TGTGCCAGCAGCTTTGGGGGGAACCCCTACGAGCAGTACTTC.